The 22 T cell receptor beta chains below all came from one sample that was sequenced in a study of cytomegalovirus exposure and HLA in healthy donors. PCR used 60 Vbeta primers and 13 Jbeta primers. TCRdb's copy holds only in-frame clones and misses some; the assay was immunoSEQ multiplex PCR. The table records roughly 160,000 clones, around 77% of them present only once. The sequencing sample was made of PBMCs. These receptors were collected from a man aged 30 to 39 in good health and CMV-seropositive.

The chain recombines TRBV2 with TRBJ2-1, with 7 bases that match TRBD1. Germline values: CDR1 SNHLY, CDR2 FYNNEI. The V gene end was trimmed by 6 bases and the J gene end by 3 bases; junction bases not matched to a gene: 8. The CDR3 loop spans 15 amino acids. The CDR3 is CASRGGQEYYNEQFF. The DNA of the CDR3 is TGTGCCAGCAGGGGTGGACAGGAGTACTACAATGAGCAGTTCTTC.

The V gene is TRBV30, the J gene TRBJ2-1; D gene ambiguous. The CDR3 is 16 residues long. Trimming pared 2 bases from V and 4 bases from J, leaving 18 bases between. Germline V gene sequence: CDR1 GTSNPN, CDR2 SVGIG (reference sequence). CDR3 coding DNA: TGTGCCTGGAGTAAACGAGGCTTCTCAGCTTACAATGAGCAGTTCTTC. Its protein product is CAWSKRGFSAYNEQFF.

The chain joins TRBV29-1 to TRBJ2-1; D is unresolved. Germline V CDR1 and CDR2: SQVTM, ANQGSEA. The CDR3 has 11 amino acids. V was shortened by 2 bases and J by 4 bases, with 3 bases between the two germline ends. CDR3 residues: CSVEQYNEQFF. The CDR3 DNA follows: TGCAGCGTTGAACAGTACAATGAGCAGTTCTTC.

This chain joins TRBV5-1 and TRBJ2-7; TRBD2 agrees at 7 bases. There are 15 residues in the CDR3. The ends lost 0 bases at V and 7 bases at J; junction bases unmatched: 10. Germline CDR1 SGHRS, CDR2 YFSETQ. The CDR3 nucleotides read TGCGCCAGCAGCTTGGTAGGGGACTATGGGTCAGAGCAGTACTTC. Its protein is CASSLVGDYGSEQYF.

The CDR3 here is CASSPPRTDEAFF. The CDR3 coding sequence is TGTGCCAGCAGTCCCCCACGGACAGATGAAGCTTTCTTT. This chain links TRBV28 with TRBJ1-1; a weak D match, TRBD1 (6 bases). The CDR3 has 13 amino acids. Germline V gene sequence: CDR1 MDHEN, CDR2 SYDVKM. V was shortened by 5 bases and J by 7 bases, with 14 bases between the two germline ends.

The V call is TRBV7-2, the J call TRBJ1-1; TRBD1 matches at 9 bases. CDR3 length: 16 residues. V lost 1 base to trimming and J lost 1 base; unmatched junction nucleotides: 4. Germline CDR1 and CDR2: SGHTA and FQGNSA. This chain's CDR3 is CASSLDGTGSNTEAFF. For the CDR3, the DNA is TGTGCCAGCAGCTTAGACGGGACAGGGTCGAACACTGAAGCTTTCTTT.

The chain uses TRBV27 and TRBJ2-6, with TRBD2 as a possible D gene (5 bases). In germline, CDR1 is MNHEY, CDR2 SMNVEV (reference sequence). The CDR3 loop spans 16 amino acids. V lost 4 bases to trimming and J lost 2 bases, with 12 bases between them. CDR3: CASSWSVGAGANVLTF. The CDR3 DNA reads TGTGCCAGCAGTTGGTCCGTCGGGGCTGGGGCCAACGTCCTGACTTTC.

This clone occurred once. The genes are TRBV6-6 and TRBJ1-5; D not certain. The V end was cut by 4 bases, the J end by 2 bases, with 12 bases between. This CDR3 is 15 amino acids long. Germline CDR1 and CDR2: MNHNY and SVGAGI (reference sequence). CDR3 in amino acids: CASSSPPGGNQPQHF. The CDR3 nucleotides read TGTGCCAGCAGTTCGCCCCCGGGAGGCAATCAGCCCCAGCATTTT.

The chain combines TRBV5-1 with TRBJ2-7; the D gene is possibly TRBD1 (6 bases). Germline lookup yields CDR1 SGHRS and CDR2 YFSETQ. V shed 3 bases and J shed 5 bases, with 18 bases lying between them. The CDR3 contains 15 residues. This CDR3 reads CASSSYRAPGNEQYF. In DNA, the CDR3 is TGCGCCAGCAGCTCCTACAGGGCCCCCGGGAACGAGCAGTACTTC.

The V gene is TRBV5-1, the J gene TRBJ1-6; D uncertain. The CDR3 extends over 14 amino acids. CDR1 is SGHRS and CDR2 is YFSETQ in the germline V gene. Deletions cut 1 base from V and 5 bases from J, with 7 bases between. DNA of the CDR3: TGCGCCAGCAGCTTGACAGCCAATAATTCACCCCTCCACTTT. Amino acids: CASSLTANNSPLHF.

The V call is TRBV6-5, the J call TRBJ1-6; TRBD1 is a possible D gene (6 bases). The CDR3 extends over 15 amino acids. The V gene's germline CDR1 is MNHEY and CDR2 SVGAGI. V lost 7 bases and J 1 base, leaving 11 bases between the germline ends. The CDR3 nucleotides read TGTGCCAGCAACGACGGACAGTCCTATAATTCACCCCTCCACTTT. This codes for CASNDGQSYNSPLHF.

The gene calls are TRBV2 and TRBJ2-7; TRBD1 matches at 8 bases. Germline CDR1 is SNHLY and CDR2 is FYNNEI. Unmatched junction bases numbered 3, after V lost 2 bases and J lost 12 bases. This CDR3 region has 11 residues. CDR3 loop: CASSERTGWYF. The CDR3 bases are TGTGCCAGCAGTGAAAGGACAGGGTGGTACTTC.

The chain carries TRBV30 and TRBJ2-5; possible D gene TRBD2, 5 bases. This CDR3 region has 11 residues. V was clipped by 5 bases and J by 5 bases, with 9 bases between them. Germline loops: CDR1 GTSNPN, CDR2 SVGIG (reference sequence). The CDR3 loop is CAWGLLETQYF. The CDR3 nucleotides read TGTGCCTGGGGACTTTTGGAGACCCAGTACTTC.

CDR3 sequence reads: CASSVAGGSHNEQFF. The CDR3 DNA sequence: TGTGCCAGCAGCGTCGCGGGGGGGAGCCACAATGAGCAGTTCTTC. The chain has TRBV9 and TRBJ2-1; 9 bases match TRBD2. The CDR3 is made up of 15 amino acids. Germline CDR1 is SGDLS and CDR2 is YYNGEE. J was trimmed by 5 bases and V by 2 bases; bases with no gene match: 5.

In DNA form, the CDR3 reads TGCGCCAGCAGCCAAGATACAGGGTGGACCGGGGAGCTGTTTTTT. It specifies CASSQDTGWTGELFF. V and J are TRBV4-1 and TRBJ2-2; weak D call: TRBD1 (6 bases). Germline values: CDR1 MGHRA, CDR2 YSYEKL. Trimming took off 0 bases at V and 5 bases at J, with 10 bases between the two ends. The length of the CDR3 is 15 residues.

The gene calls are TRBV4-2 and TRBJ2-7; maybe TRBD2 (6 bases). Trimming removed 0 bases at V and 5 bases at J, with 17 bases between. Germline values: CDR1 LGHNA, CDR2 YNFKEQ. The CDR3 has 16 residues. The CDR3 spells CASSQDQGLRGDEQYF. The CDR3 DNA is TGTGCCAGCAGCCAAGATCAGGGACTCCGAGGAGACGAGCAGTACTTC.

This chain joins TRBV11-2 and TRBJ2-2, with D possibly TRBD2 on 6 matching bases. Trimming shortened V by 3 bases and J by 1 base, and 9 bases separated the two germline ends. From germline, CDR1 is SGHAT and CDR2 FQNNGV. The CDR3 covers 15 residues. CDR3 DNA: TGTGCCAGCAGCTTGAAGCGGGTGAACACCGGGGAGCTGTTTTTT. Protein product: CASSLKRVNTGELFF.

This sequence joins TRBV19 and TRBJ1-1; D uncertain. Trimming took off 5 bases at V and 4 bases at J, with 14 bases between the two ends. The CDR3 covers 14 residues. CDR1 is LNHDA and CDR2 is SQIVND in the germline V gene (reference sequence). This CDR3 reads CASSATVFLTEAFF. In DNA form, the CDR3 reads TGTGCCAGTAGTGCAACAGTGTTTCTCACTGAAGCTTTCTTT.

This clone was recorded once. The chain employs TRBV5-1 and TRBJ1-3; possible D gene TRBD1, 6 bases. V lost 5 bases and J lost 0, with 15 bases in between. From germline, CDR1 is SGHRS and CDR2 YFSETQ. The CDR3 sequence is 16 residues long. CDR3 sequence: CASSYREGGSGNTIYF. CDR3 DNA sequence: TGCGCCAGCAGTTACAGGGAGGGGGGCTCTGGAAACACCATATATTTT.

J is TRBJ1-3 and V is TRBV15; a possible D gene is TRBD1 (5 bases). This CDR3 comprises 18 residues. CDR1 is LNHNV and CDR2 is YYDKDF in the germline V gene (reference sequence). V lost 2 bases and J 0 bases, leaving 17 bases between the germline ends. CDR3 in DNA: TGTGCCACCAGCAGATTAACAGGACCCGGGCTCTCTGGAAACACCATATATTTT. Amino acids: CATSRLTGPGLSGNTIYF.

The chain is built from TRBV5-1 and TRBJ2-3, with 7 bases that match TRBD2. The CDR3 covers 15 residues. CDR1 is SGHRS and CDR2 is YFSETQ in the germline V gene. Trimming took 5 bases from V and 2 from J; bases not matched to a gene: 8. CDR3 in DNA: TGCGCCAGCAGTCCCGGGACTACTTACACAGATACGCAGTATTTT. Translation gives CASSPGTTYTDTQYF.

This clone was observed once. This rearrangement joins TRBV15 to TRBJ2-3, with 10 bases identical to TRBD2. The CDR3 covers 19 residues. Germline lookup yields CDR1 LNHNV and CDR2 YYDKDF (reference sequence). V was clipped by 1 base and J by 0 bases; unmatched bases: 10. CDR3: CATSRGPGLASSSTDTQYF. The CDR3 DNA sequence: TGTGCCACCAGCAGAGGACCGGGACTAGCGAGTTCTAGCACAGATACGCAGTATTTT.